The clone carrying this TCR beta chain has at least ten counts. Its target is unknown. The sample is drawn from a study of T cells after yellow fever vaccination. Study-level results: The appearance of a small share of clonotypes in both CD4 and CD8 compartments was observed.

MiXCR, applied by TCRdb to the 5' RACE reads, yields one record per CDR3 protein. The sample has some 240,000 distinct CDR3 sequences; around 3.5% are singletons. CDR3 size: 19 residues. Trimming shortened V by 6 bases and J by 4 bases, and 27 bases separated the two germline ends. Germline-derived CDR1 and CDR2 are MNHEY and SVGEGT. J is TRBJ2-2 and V is TRBV6-2 or TRBV6-3, with D perhaps given as TRBD1 or TRBD2 (6 bases each). Sequencing used PBMCs, obtained 15 days after the yellow fever booster vaccination. This receptor was obtained from a man aged 18 to 29 who received the YFV17D yellow fever vaccine. The CDR3 sequence is CASRPTRGGTYLFTGELFF. CDR3 in DNA: TGTGCCAGCAGGCCAACCCGAGGGGGGACGTATTTATTCACCGGGGAGCTGTTTTTT.